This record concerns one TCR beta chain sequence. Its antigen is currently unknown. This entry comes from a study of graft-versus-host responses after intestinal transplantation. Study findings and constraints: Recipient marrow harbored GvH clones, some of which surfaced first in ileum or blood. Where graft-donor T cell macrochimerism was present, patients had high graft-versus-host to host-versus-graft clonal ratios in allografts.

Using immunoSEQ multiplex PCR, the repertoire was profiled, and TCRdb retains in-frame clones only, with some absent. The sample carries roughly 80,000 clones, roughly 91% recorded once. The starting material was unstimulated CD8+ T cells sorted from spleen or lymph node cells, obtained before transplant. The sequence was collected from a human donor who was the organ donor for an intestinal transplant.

As DNA, the CDR3 is TGTGCCAGCAGCTTTTCGGGTTTCGACGAGCAGTACTTC. This codes for CASSFSGFDEQYF. This chain connects TRBV5-4 to TRBJ2-7; D not certain. V was pared by 2 bases and J by 5 bases, with 11 bases between. The germline CDR1 and CDR2 sequences are SGHNT and YYREEE (reference sequence). There are 13 residues in the CDR3.